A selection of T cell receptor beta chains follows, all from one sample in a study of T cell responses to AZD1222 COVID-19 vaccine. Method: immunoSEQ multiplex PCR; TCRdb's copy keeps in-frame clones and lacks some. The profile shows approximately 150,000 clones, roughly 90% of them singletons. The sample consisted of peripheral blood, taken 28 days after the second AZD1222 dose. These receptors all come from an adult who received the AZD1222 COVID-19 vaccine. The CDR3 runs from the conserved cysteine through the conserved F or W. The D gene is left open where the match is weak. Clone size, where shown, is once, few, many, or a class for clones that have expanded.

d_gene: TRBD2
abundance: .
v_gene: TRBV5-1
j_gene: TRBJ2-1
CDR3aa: CASSLVLAGGPHEQFF

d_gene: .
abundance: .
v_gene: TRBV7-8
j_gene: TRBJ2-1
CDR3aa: CASSLRSGPLREQFF

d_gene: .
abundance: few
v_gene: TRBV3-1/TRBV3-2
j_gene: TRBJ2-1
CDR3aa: CASSQVGGTSSYNEQFF

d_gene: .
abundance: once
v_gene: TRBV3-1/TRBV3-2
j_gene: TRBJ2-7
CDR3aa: CASSQDPTGSSGEQYF

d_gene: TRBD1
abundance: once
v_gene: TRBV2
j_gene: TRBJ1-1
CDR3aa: CASKPGQGNEAFF

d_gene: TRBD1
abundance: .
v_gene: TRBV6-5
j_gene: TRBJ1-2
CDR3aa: CASRSGGFYGYTF

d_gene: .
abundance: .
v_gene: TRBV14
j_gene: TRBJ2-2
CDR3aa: CASSPINTGELFF

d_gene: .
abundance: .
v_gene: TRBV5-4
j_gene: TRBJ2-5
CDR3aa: CASSLGARRGETQYF

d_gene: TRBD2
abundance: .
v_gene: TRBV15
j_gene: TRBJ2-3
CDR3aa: CATSRDASGGDTQYF

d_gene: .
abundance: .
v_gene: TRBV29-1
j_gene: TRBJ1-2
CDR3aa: CSVVVLVGGYTF

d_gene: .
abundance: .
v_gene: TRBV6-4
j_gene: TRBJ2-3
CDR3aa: CASSDGVRSTDTQYF

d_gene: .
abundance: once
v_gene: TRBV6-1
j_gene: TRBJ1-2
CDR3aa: CASSETNYGYTF

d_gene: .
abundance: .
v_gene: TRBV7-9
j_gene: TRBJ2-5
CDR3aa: CASSSPGQETQYF

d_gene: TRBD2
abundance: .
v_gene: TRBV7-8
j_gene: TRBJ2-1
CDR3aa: CASSRGLAGGPTYNEQFF

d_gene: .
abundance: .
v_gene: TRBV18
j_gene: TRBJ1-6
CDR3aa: CASSPAGVVYSPLHF

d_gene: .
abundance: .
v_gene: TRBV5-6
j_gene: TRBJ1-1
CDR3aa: CASSETGNTEAFF

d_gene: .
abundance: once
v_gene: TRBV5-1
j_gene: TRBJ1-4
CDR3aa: CASSEVAGRLNEKLFF

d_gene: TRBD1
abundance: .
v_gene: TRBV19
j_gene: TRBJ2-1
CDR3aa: CASSLGGQGGDEQFF

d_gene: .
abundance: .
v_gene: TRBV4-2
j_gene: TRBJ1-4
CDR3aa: CASSQHQGRGGTNEKLFF

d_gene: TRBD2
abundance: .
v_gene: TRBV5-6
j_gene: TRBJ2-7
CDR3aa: CASSLGTSGPQYF

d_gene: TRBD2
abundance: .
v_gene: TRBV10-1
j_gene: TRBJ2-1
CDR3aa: CASSTGTTANEQFF

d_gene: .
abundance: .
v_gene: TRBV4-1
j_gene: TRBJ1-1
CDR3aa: CASSLTGLENTEAFF

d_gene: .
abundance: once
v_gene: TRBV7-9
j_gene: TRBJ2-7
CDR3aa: CASSILSTEQYF

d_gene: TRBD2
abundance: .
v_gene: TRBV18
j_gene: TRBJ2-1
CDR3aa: CASSQRPGLADNEQFF

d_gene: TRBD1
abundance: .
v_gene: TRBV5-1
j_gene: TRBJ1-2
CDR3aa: CASSLDQGAGYGYTF

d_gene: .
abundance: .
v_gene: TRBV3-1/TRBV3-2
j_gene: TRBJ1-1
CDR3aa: CASSQDLVRNTEAFF

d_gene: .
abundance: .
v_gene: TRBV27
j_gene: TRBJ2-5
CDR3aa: CASSALGGTIQETQYF

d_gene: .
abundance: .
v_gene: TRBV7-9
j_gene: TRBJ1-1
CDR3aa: CASSPGSWLKAFF

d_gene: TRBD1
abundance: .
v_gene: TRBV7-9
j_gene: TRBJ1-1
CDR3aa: CASSRQGNTEAFF

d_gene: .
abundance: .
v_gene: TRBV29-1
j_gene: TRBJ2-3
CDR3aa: CSVERQFGTDTQYF

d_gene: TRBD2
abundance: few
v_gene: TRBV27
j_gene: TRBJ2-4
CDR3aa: CASSLVPGGENIQYF

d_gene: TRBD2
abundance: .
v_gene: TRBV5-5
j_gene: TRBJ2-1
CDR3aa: CASSLWGTSGYNEQFF

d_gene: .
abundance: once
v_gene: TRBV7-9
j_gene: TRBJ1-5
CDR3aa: CASQGLGGNQPQHF

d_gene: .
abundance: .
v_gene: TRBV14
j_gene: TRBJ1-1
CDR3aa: CASSRAGIILTEAFF

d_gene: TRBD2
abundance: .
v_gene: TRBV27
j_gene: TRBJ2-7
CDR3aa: CASSLGTSGRAGYEQYF

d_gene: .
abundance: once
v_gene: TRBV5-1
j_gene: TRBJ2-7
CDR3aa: CASNPPEAGNEQYF

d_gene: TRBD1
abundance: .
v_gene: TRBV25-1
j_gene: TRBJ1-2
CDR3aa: CASSDPGQGDYGYTF

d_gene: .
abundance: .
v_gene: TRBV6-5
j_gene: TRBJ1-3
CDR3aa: CASSYFASGNTIYF

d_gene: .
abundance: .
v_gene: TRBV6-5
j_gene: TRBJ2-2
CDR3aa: CASTLGVTGELFF

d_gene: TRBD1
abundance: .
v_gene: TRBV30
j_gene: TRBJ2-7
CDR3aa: CALQQGSSYEQYF

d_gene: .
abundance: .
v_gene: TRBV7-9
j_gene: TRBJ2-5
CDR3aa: CASSSGRVRETQYF

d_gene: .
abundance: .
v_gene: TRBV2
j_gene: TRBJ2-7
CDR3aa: CASREASGRGEQYF

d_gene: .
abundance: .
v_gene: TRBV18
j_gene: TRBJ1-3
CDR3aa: CASSPPARGNTIYF

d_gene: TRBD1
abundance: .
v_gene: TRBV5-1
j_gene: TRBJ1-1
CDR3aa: CASSLDRGNMNTEAFF

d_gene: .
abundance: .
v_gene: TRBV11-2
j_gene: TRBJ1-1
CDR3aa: CASSLDQTEAFF

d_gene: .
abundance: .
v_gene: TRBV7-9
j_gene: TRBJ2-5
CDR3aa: CASSLGQETQYF

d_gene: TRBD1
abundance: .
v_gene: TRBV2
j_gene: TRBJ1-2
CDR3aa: CASSPGQIYGYTF

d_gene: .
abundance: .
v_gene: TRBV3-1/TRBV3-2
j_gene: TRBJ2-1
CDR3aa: CASSQVKTQYNEQFF

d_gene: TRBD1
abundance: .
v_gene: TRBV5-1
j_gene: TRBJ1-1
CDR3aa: CASSLAGQGMAEAFF

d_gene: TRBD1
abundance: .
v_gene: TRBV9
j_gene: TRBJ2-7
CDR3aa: CASSPGTGVTYEQYF

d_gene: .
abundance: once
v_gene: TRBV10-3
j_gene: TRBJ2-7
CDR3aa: CAISGGTDYEQYF

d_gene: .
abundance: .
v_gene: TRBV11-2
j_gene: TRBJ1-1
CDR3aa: CASSLDGGTEAFF